The clone carrying this T cell receptor beta chain has more than one count but fewer than ten. Its antigen is currently unknown. This sample stems from a study of PD-1 blockade in classical Hodgkin lymphoma. Every patient relapsed after autologous stem cell transplantation, and brentuximab vedotin exposure varied. General observations from the study: Only CD4+ TCR diversity, not CD8+, had risen significantly by C4D1. As was reported, newly diagnosed patients showed lower baseline TCR diversity than healthy donors did. Individuals initiating nivolumab under 1 year after ASCT were excluded.

The CDR3 runs to 11 residues. Trimming removed 2 bases at V and 11 bases at J, with 9 bases between. From germline, CDR1 is GTSNPN and CDR2 SVGIG (reference sequence). Method: immunoSEQ multiplex PCR; TCRdb's copy keeps in-frame clones and lacks some. The top ten clones hold 9.5% to 15% of a sample with some 64,000 clones, approximately 88% of them seen once. The rearrangement uses TRBV30 and TRBJ1-4; no clear D gene. Sequencing was performed on peripheral blood mononuclear cells (PBMCs), taken at baseline. The clonotype originates from a human donor with classical Hodgkin lymphoma. The CDR3 coding sequence is TGTGCCTGGAGTAGCACAAGTAAACTGTTTTTT. Translating gives CAWSSTSKLFF. The whole variable domain, remainder taken from reference TRBV30 and TRBJ1-4, is SQTIHQWPATLVQPVGSPLSLECTVEGTSNPNLYWYRQAAGRGLQLLFYSVGIGQISSEVPQNLSASRPQDRQFILSSKKLLLSDSGFYLCAWSSTSKLFFGSGTQLSVL.